Following are 13 T cell receptor beta chains from one sample sequenced in a study of vaccination effects on CD4 cells after COVID-19. Before any sequencing was done, the ViraFEST assay used viral peptide pools to expand antigen-specific CD4+ T cells. Culture proceeded for approximately nine days, and CD4+ T cells were then isolated. Nucleocapsid antibody tests were negative, and the vaccine recipients had no prior SARS-CoV-2 infection. These receptors have no identified antigens. This table comes from immunoSEQ multiplex PCR, and its TCRdb copy is limited to in-frame clones, with some not included. The sample lists approximately 30,000 clones, more than 70% seen once, with roughly 30% in the top ten. This specimen consisted of CD4+ T cells from PBMCs cultured with HCoV-OC43 spike peptides, obtained before COVID-19 vaccination. Indicated subset: HCoV-OC43 spike overlapping peptide pool stimulation. The receptors come from a human donor who received a COVID-19 vaccine.

V usage is TRBV10-3 and J usage is TRBJ2-7; 12 nucleotides line up with TRBD2. The CDR3 is made up of 15 amino acids. Trimming cost V 2 bases and J 7 bases; bases outside gene matches: 6. The germline gives CDR1 ENHRY, CDR2 SYGVKD. The CDR3 DNA follows: TGTGCCATCAGTGAGCTAGCGGGGGGGCGGGTAGAGCAGTACTTC. Translating it yields CAISELAGGRVEQYF.

V usage is TRBV5-4 and J usage is TRBJ1-6; D is unresolved. Germline V gives CDR1 SGHNT, CDR2 YYREEE (reference sequence). CDR3 length: 16 residues. The ends were cut back, 3 bases at V and 8 bases at J, with 18 bases in the middle. This chain's CDR3 is CASSSAGILGHSPLHF. The DNA for the CDR3 is TGTGCCAGCAGCTCGGCCGGAATATTGGGCCATTCACCCCTCCACTTT.

The DNA for the CDR3 is TGTGCCAGCAGTGAAGGGGGACAGGGGGCCGGCTACACCTTC. Its translation is CASSEGGQGAGYTF. This chain joins TRBV2 and TRBJ1-2; 12 bases match TRBD1. The CDR3 totals 14 residues. CDR1 and CDR2 from the germline V gene are SNHLY and FYNNEI. The V gene end was trimmed by 1 base and the J gene end by 8 bases; junction bases not matched to a gene: 2.

The V gene is TRBV9, the J gene TRBJ2-1, with D perhaps matching TRBD2 (6 bases). Per germline, CDR1 SGDLS and CDR2 YYNGEE. The CDR3 extends over 16 amino acids. The V and J ends lost 0 bases and 3 bases respectively, with 13 bases between them. This CDR3 reads CASSVGTRDFYNEQFF. The DNA for the CDR3 is TGTGCCAGCAGCGTAGGGACCCGGGACTTCTACAATGAGCAGTTCTTC.

V gene TRBV4-2 combines with J gene TRBJ2-3; D is uncertain. This CDR3 is 16 amino acids long. Germline V gene data show CDR1 as LGHNA and CDR2 as YNFKEQ. Trimming left V 6 bases short and J 0 bases short, with 16 bases between. The CDR3 sequence: CASRRGDVASTDTQYF. As DNA, the CDR3 is TGTGCCAGCAGACGAGGAGACGTCGCTAGCACAGATACGCAGTATTTT.

The chain employs TRBV6-1 and TRBJ2-3, with 14 positions matching TRBD2. This CDR3 has 19 residues. CDR1 MNHNS and CDR2 SASEGT come from the germline V gene. V dropped 4 bases and J dropped 3; count of bases not matched to a gene: 12. CDR3 bases: TGTGCCAGCAGTGGCCTTGGACTAGCGGGAGGAGTAGGAACAGATACGCAGTATTTT. Amino acid sequence: CASSGLGLAGGVGTDTQYF.

This rearrangement joins TRBV2 to TRBJ1-5; no reliable D call. V lost 3 bases and J lost 6, with 15 bases in between. This CDR3 is 15 amino acids long. Germline V gene sequence: CDR1 SNHLY, CDR2 FYNNEI. The CDR3 DNA reads as TGTGCCAGCAGTGAGAGTCAAGGCGGCGCTCAGCCCCAGCATTTT. This translates into CASSESQGGAQPQHF.

The chain uses TRBV10-3 and TRBJ1-5, with D unresolved. The CDR3 is 15 amino acids. V was cut by 1 base and J by 7 bases, with 14 bases left in between. Per germline, CDR1 ENHRY and CDR2 SYGVKD. The CDR3 region has the DNA TGTGCCATCAGTGAGTGGGATAGGGCCCGGCAGCCCCAGCATTTT. Amino acids: CAISEWDRARQPQHF.

This chain joins TRBV7-6 and TRBJ2-1; D is undetermined. Germline CDR1 is SGHVS and CDR2 is FNYEAQ. The V end was cut by 5 bases, the J end by 7 bases, with 9 bases between. CDR3 size: 12 residues. The CDR3: CASSLQWNEQFF. The CDR3 nucleotides read TGTGCCAGCAGCCTTCAGTGGAATGAGCAGTTCTTC. Full variable domain (remainder filled in from reference TRBV7-6 and TRBJ2-1): GAGVSQSPRYKVTKRGQDVALRCDPISGHVSLYWYRQALGQGPEFLTYFNYEAQQDKSGLPNDRFSAERPEGSISTLTIQRTEQRDSAMYRCASSLQWNEQFFGPGTRLTVL.

This chain uses TRBV28 with TRBJ2-1; 10 nucleotides match TRBD2. V lost 2 bases to trimming and J lost 9 bases; unmatched junction nucleotides: 7. From germline, CDR1 is MDHEN and CDR2 SYDVKM. CDR3 length: 15 residues. Written as DNA, the CDR3 is TGTGCCAGCAGTTTAATGAGCGGGAGGGGGGGTGAGCAGTTCTTC. Its protein product is CASSLMSGRGGEQFF.

This clone was seen only a few times. V usage is TRBV2 and J usage is TRBJ2-1, with D unresolved. Looked up from germline, CDR1 is SNHLY and CDR2 is FYNNEI. The CDR3 extends over 10 amino acids. V was shortened by 5 bases and J by 5 bases, with 1 base between the two germline ends. Here the CDR3 reads CASSNNEQFF. The CDR3, as DNA: TGTGCCAGCAGTAACAATGAGCAGTTCTTC.

The gene calls are TRBV19 and TRBJ1-2; perhaps TRBD1 as D (5 bases). Germline V lookup: CDR1 LNHDA, CDR2 SQIVND (reference sequence). This CDR3 is 15 amino acids long. V was cut by 7 bases and J by 4 bases, with 19 bases left in between. The CDR3 sequence is CASKPPGWGSYGYTF. The CDR3 nucleotides read TGTGCCAGTAAACCCCCCGGGTGGGGGAGCTATGGCTACACCTTC.

The rearrangement uses TRBV6-5 and TRBJ1-2; 7 positions match TRBD1. Trimming removed 4 bases from V and 1 base from J; junction bases left unmatched: 6. The length of the CDR3 is 15 residues. Germline assignment: CDR1 MNHEY and CDR2 SVGAGI. The CDR3 nucleotides are TGTGCCAGCAGTTGGAAGAGGGGGCTTAACTATGGCTACACCTTC. Translation: CASSWKRGLNYGYTF.